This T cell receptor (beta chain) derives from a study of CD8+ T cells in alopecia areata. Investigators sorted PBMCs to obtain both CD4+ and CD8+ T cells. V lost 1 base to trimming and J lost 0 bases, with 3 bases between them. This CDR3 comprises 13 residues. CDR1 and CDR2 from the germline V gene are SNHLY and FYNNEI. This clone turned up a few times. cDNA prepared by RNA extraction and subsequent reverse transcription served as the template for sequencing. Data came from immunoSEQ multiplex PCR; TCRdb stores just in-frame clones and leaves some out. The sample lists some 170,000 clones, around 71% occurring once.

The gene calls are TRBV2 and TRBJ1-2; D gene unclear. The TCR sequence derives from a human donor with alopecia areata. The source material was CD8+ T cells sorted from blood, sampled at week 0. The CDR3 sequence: CASSEGPNYGYTF. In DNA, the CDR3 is TGTGCCAGCAGTGAAGGACCTAACTATGGCTACACCTTC.